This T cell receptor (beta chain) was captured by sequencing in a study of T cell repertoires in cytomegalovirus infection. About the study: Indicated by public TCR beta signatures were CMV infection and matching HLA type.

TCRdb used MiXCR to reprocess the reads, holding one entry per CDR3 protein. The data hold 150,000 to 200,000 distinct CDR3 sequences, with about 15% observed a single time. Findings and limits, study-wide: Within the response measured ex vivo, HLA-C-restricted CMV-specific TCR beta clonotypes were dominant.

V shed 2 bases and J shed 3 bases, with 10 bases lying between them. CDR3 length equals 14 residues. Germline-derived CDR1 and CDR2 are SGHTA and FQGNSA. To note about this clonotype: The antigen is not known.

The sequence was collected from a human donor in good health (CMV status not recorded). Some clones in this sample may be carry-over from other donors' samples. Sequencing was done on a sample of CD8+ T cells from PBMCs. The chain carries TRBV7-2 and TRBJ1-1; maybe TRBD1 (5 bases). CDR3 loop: CASSLFRVDTEAFF. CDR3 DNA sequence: TGTGCCAGCAGCTTATTCAGGGTCGACACTGAAGCTTTCTTT.